This is a list of T cell receptor beta chains from one sample in a study of neurological immune-mediated disorders. TCRdb reprocessed the 5' RACE reads via MiXCR and lists one record per CDR3 protein. The repertoire has 60,000 to 90,000 distinct CDR3 sequences, roughly 10% of them found once; the top ten carry approximately 9.6%. Material: PBMCs. These receptors all come from a man between 25 and 39 years old in good health. Each CDR3 is given with its conserved first and last residue. The order of the fields is J gene, D gene, V gene, clone size, CDR3 length, CDR3 DNA, CDR3 protein. A D gene is named only where the DNA matches it firmly. Size tells how often a clone was seen (once, few, many) or the class of an expanded clone, and some rows leave it out.

TRBJ2-1,.,TRBV5-1,many,12,TGCGCCAGCAGCCCGTGGGGGGATGAGCAGTTCTTC,CASSPWGDEQFF
TRBJ2-7,.,TRBV5-1,few,15,TGCGCCAGCAGCGGAGCTCAGGGGCCCTCCTACGAGCAGTACTTC,CASSGAQGPSYEQYF
TRBJ2-5,.,TRBV28,medium-sized,13,TGTGCCAGCAGCGGGGGGCCGGGAGAGACCCAGTACTTC,CASSGGPGETQYF
TRBJ2-1,TRBD2,TRBV6-5,many,16,TGTGCCAGCAGTTACCATAGCGGGTTCTCCTACAATGAGCAGTTCTTC,CASSYHSGFSYNEQFF
TRBJ2-1,.,TRBV20-1,many,16,TGCAGTGCGCCCCTGGGTGGGGGTGGTTCCTACAATGAGCAGTTCTTC,CSAPLGGGGSYNEQFF
TRBJ1-3,.,TRBV12-3/TRBV12-4,many,15,TGTGCCAGCACCTCCAGGGAGATGTCTGGAAACACCATATATTTT,CASTSREMSGNTIYF
TRBJ2-7,.,TRBV29-1,many,13,TGCAGCGTTGACGGCGGGGACTCCTACGAGCAGTACTTC,CSVDGGDSYEQYF
TRBJ2-5,.,TRBV5-1,many,15,TGCGCCAGCAGCAGTAAACAGGGTGGTGGTGAGACCCAGTACTTC,CASSSKQGGGETQYF
TRBJ2-5,TRBD1,TRBV24-1,many,14,TGTGCCACCAGTGGGGACAGGGTTCAAGAGACCCAGTACTTC,CATSGDRVQETQYF
TRBJ2-7,.,TRBV6-2/TRBV6-3,many,14,TGTGCCAGCAGTTACTCGATTCTTTCCGACGAGCAGTACTTC,CASSYSILSDEQYF
TRBJ2-7,.,TRBV5-1,few,16,TGCGCCAGCAGCTTAGCGCCGGGACAATATTCCTACGAGCAGTACTTC,CASSLAPGQYSYEQYF
TRBJ2-4,TRBD1,TRBV15,many,15,TGTGCCACCAGCAGAGAGATTAGGGGGCTAAGCATTCAGTACTTC,CATSREIRGLSIQYF
TRBJ1-1,TRBD1,TRBV28,many,14,TGTGCCAGCAGACCGATGGGACAGGGGTCAAAAGCTTTCTTT,CASRPMGQGSKAFF
TRBJ2-2,TRBD1,TRBV15,many,16,TGTGCCACCAGCAGGGGACAGGGATCGAACACCGGGGAGCTGTTTTTT,CATSRGQGSNTGELFF
TRBJ2-4,.,TRBV5-1,many,14,TGCGCCAGCACTAGGGGACGGGCCAAAAACATTCAGTACTTC,CASTRGRAKNIQYF
TRBJ2-1,TRBD2,TRBV27,many,15,TGTGCCAGCGCGGGCCGACTAGCGGGGGGCAATGAGCAGTTCTTC,CASAGRLAGGNEQFF
TRBJ2-7,.,TRBV12-3/TRBV12-4,many,16,TGTGCCAGCAGTCCCCGGACGGCTGAAAGCTCCTACGAGCAGTACTTC,CASSPRTAESSYEQYF
TRBJ2-3,TRBD2,TRBV6-2/TRBV6-3,many,13,TGTGCCAGCTCAATCGGCGGGAGGCATACGCAGTATTTT,CASSIGGRHTQYF
TRBJ2-7,.,TRBV6-5,many,15,TGTGCCAGCAGTCCACCCGGGCCGGATTCCTACGAGCAGTACTTC,CASSPPGPDSYEQYF
TRBJ2-2,.,TRBV7-6,many,14,TGTGCCAGCAGCTTAGCCACGGTCACCGGGGAGCTGTTTTTT,CASSLATVTGELFF
TRBJ2-7,.,TRBV5-5,.,16,TGTGCCAGCAGCTTGAGTCGGGTAGCCGTTGGCTACGAGCAGTACTTC,CASSLSRVAVGYEQYF
TRBJ2-7,TRBD2,TRBV7-9,.,15,TGTGCCAGCAGCACTCGGCGGGAGGGCCTCCACGAGCAGTACTTC,CASSTRREGLHEQYF
TRBJ1-1,.,TRBV5-1,.,14,TGCGCCAGCAGCTTGGTGGCAGGGAGCACTGAAGCTTTCTTT,CASSLVAGSTEAFF
TRBJ2-1,TRBD2,TRBV6-6,few,20,TGTGCCAGCAGTTACACCCCGGAATCGGGACTAGCGGGAGTTTACAATGAGCAGTTCTTC,CASSYTPESGLAGVYNEQFF
TRBJ2-7,.,TRBV11-2,many,13,TGTGCCAGCAGCTTAGGGACAGACTACGAGCAGTACTTC,CASSLGTDYEQYF
TRBJ2-3,TRBD2,TRBV24-1,many,17,TGTGCCACCAGTGGCCCGACTAGCGGGAGGGCCCCAGATACGCAGTATTTT,CATSGPTSGRAPDTQYF
TRBJ1-5,TRBD1,TRBV20-1,few,13,TGCAGTGCTAGAGATTCCCTTGGGACAGGGAAGCATTTT,CSARDSLGTGKHF
TRBJ1-2,.,TRBV6-5,many,15,TGTGCCAGCAGTTACGGCACAGAATCTAACTATGGCTACACCTTC,CASSYGTESNYGYTF
TRBJ2-1,.,TRBV5-5,many,15,TGTGCCAGCAGCGAGGCATGGGCTTCCTACAATGAGCAGTTCTTC,CASSEAWASYNEQFF
TRBJ2-7,.,TRBV6-6,many,13,TGTGCCAGCATGATGGGGACCAACTACGAGCAGTACTTC,CASMMGTNYEQYF
TRBJ2-3,.,TRBV28,many,12,TGTGCCAGCAGTTCACAGGCGGATACGCAGTATTTT,CASSSQADTQYF
TRBJ2-5,TRBD2,TRBV12-3/TRBV12-4,many,13,TGTGCCAGCAGTGATGGCGGGGGGGAGACCCAGTACTTC,CASSDGGGETQYF
TRBJ2-5,.,TRBV14,many,12,TGTGCCAGCAGCCTCGAACAAGAGACCCAGTACTTC,CASSLEQETQYF
TRBJ1-4,.,TRBV28,once,13,TGTGCCAGCTTAGGATTGGGATTTGAAAAACTGTTTTTT,CASLGLGFEKLFF
TRBJ2-2,TRBD1,TRBV3-1,many,15,TGTGCCAGCAGCGACGGACAGGGGTTAACCGGGGAGCTGTTTTTT,CASSDGQGLTGELFF
TRBJ2-7,.,TRBV28,.,13,TGTGCCAGCAGTTTACCGAGCATGTACGAGCAGTACTTC,CASSLPSMYEQYF
TRBJ2-1,.,TRBV29-1,many,15,TGCAGCGTTGAGGACCCTAGGGGAATCAACAATGAGCAGTTCTTC,CSVEDPRGINNEQFF
TRBJ2-3,TRBD2,TRBV3-1,many,18,TGTGCCAGCAGCCAAGAAAAACTAGCGGGGGCCTACACAGATACGCAGTATTTT,CASSQEKLAGAYTDTQYF
TRBJ1-5,TRBD1,TRBV4-1,many,17,TGCGCCAGCAGCCAAGTGGGGGCGGGACAGGGTGACCAGCCCCAGCATTTT,CASSQVGAGQGDQPQHF
TRBJ1-1,.,TRBV21-1,many,16,TGTGCCAGCAGCAAAGGGGCCAGGGACCCGAACACTGAAGCTTTCTTT,CASSKGARDPNTEAFF
TRBJ2-7,TRBD2,TRBV5-1,many,17,TGCGCCAGCAGCTTGGCCGGGGGGACCATACTCTCCTACGAGCAGTACTTC,CASSLAGGTILSYEQYF
TRBJ2-5,.,TRBV6-5,.,14,TGTGCCAGCAGGGGGACTGGGCAGGGAGAGACCCAGTACTTC,CASRGTGQGETQYF
TRBJ2-7,.,TRBV29-1,many,18,TGCAGCGTTGAAGTGAATCAAAAGGGACGGCACGACTCCTACGAGCAGTACTTC,CSVEVNQKGRHDSYEQYF
TRBJ2-3,TRBD2,TRBV28,many,20,TGTGCCAGCAGTTCCCCCCTGTGGCGGGAGGGCCCTCTTCGCACAGATACGCAGTATTTT,CASSSPLWREGPLRTDTQYF
TRBJ2-1,TRBD2,TRBV12-3/TRBV12-4,many,14,TGTGCCAGCAGCCTTGGCGGGGGCTACAATGAGCAGTTCTTC,CASSLGGGYNEQFF
TRBJ1-2,.,TRBV20-1,many,14,TGCAGTGCGCCCCCCAGGGAAGATCCCGATGGCTACACCTTC,CSAPPREDPDGYTF
TRBJ1-1,TRBD1,TRBV7-9,many,13,TGTGCCAGCGACTCCTCCGGGACAGCTGAAGCTTTCTTT,CASDSSGTAEAFF
TRBJ2-7,TRBD1,TRBV7-9,many,19,TGTGCCAGCAGCCGGCCATCCGCGGCTTCCGGGACAGGGGCCTACGAGCAGTACTTC,CASSRPSAASGTGAYEQYF